Below, 32 T cell receptor beta chains from the same sample are listed, as sequenced in a study of T-cell memory formation after mild COVID-19 (dated by TCRdb to the early 2020s). Library method: 5' RACE. TCRdb shows the sequencer as Illumina NovaSeq 6000. The raw public data were reprocessed by TCRdb itself: fastp quality trimming at Q25, MiXCR clonotype calling, in-frame beta chains only. Here each entry gathers all rows of one CDR3 protein and keeps the most common genes and DNA. The table for this sample lists some 350,000 distinct CDR3 sequences; about a sixth of them were counted only once. The ten largest make up 20% to 25% of the sample. The material sequenced was PBMCs or a T cell subset sorted from them (not recorded which). The receptors derive from a man between 18 and 29 years old who had mild COVID-19 (a few samples of this study predate the infection). The sample titles of this study are shuffled in the database, so cell type and time point are left out; the donor was told from shared clones.

Details on this clonotype: One end of the junction fails to match germline, which may point to a read error. The chain has TRBV28 and TRBJ2-2; the match to TRBD1 covers 9 bases. CDR3 length: 15 residues. Germline CDR1 reads MDHEN; CDR2 reads SYDVKM. Here the CDR3 reads CASLTGGAGTGELLF. CDR3 in DNA: TGTGCCAGCCTTACAGGGGGCGCGGGCACCGGGGAGCTGTTATTT.

The table lists this clonotype with a few counts. The chain joins TRBV6-1 to TRBJ1-5; 7 nucleotides match TRBD1. Trimming took 2 bases from V and 5 from J; bases not matched to a gene: 12. Germline V gene data show CDR1 as MNHNS and CDR2 as SASEGT. The CDR3 consists of 17 residues. CDR3 nucleotide sequence: TGTGCCAGCAGTGAAAAAAAGGGGGCCGGGATAGATCAGCCCCAGCATTTT. Amino acids: CASSEKKGAGIDQPQHF.

The chain is built from TRBV7-9 and TRBJ1-1; D remains unclear. Trimming took off 3 bases at V and 1 base at J, with 6 bases between the two ends. This CDR3 contains 13 residues. Germline values: CDR1 SEHNR, CDR2 FQNEAQ (reference sequence). CDR3 residues: CASSLVPNTEAFF. CDR3 nucleotides: TGTGCCAGCAGCTTGGTCCCGAACACTGAAGCTTTCTTT. Supplemented by reference TRBV7-9 and TRBJ1-1, the full variable domain reads DTGVSQNPRHKITKRGQNVTFRCDPISEHNRLYWYRQTLGQGPEFLTYFQNEAQLEKSRLLSDRFSAERPKGSFSTLEIQRTEQGDSAMYLCASSLVPNTEAFFGQGTRLTVV.

This clonotype has only a few counts. This sequence joins TRBV3-1 and TRBJ1-1; 8 bases line up with TRBD1. This CDR3 is 19 amino acids long. CDR1 and CDR2 (germline): LGHDT, YNNKEL (reference sequence). After removal of 3 bases from V and 1 base from J, the junction contained 16 bases not matched to a gene. The CDR3: CASSQRGGQGTGWNTEAFF. The CDR3 DNA follows: TGTGCCAGCAGCCAGAGGGGAGGACAGGGAACGGGTTGGAACACTGAAGCTTTCTTT. Full variable domain (remainder filled in from reference TRBV3-1 and TRBJ1-1): DTAVSQTPKYLVTQMGNDKSIKCEQNLGHDTMYWYKQDSKKFLKIMFSYNNKELIINETVPNRFSPKSPDKAHLNLHINSLELGDSAVYFCASSQRGGQGTGWNTEAFFGQGTRLTVV.

This clonotype has just a few counts. V and J are TRBV6-2 or TRBV6-3 and TRBJ1-5; no firm D call. Looked up from germline, CDR1 is MNHEY and CDR2 is SVGEGT. The V end lost 2 bases, the J end lost 0 bases, and 17 bases lay between the germline ends. This CDR3 has 18 amino acids. CDR3 nucleotide sequence: TGTGCCAGCAGTTACGAATCTATGCGCGAATATAGCAATCAGCCCCAGCATTTT. Translated: CASSYESMREYSNQPQHF.

Written as DNA, the CDR3 is TGTGCCACCAGCAGCAGGAGGAAATACGAGCAGTACGTC. It codes for CATSSRRKYEQYV. This chain connects TRBV15 to TRBJ2-7; perhaps TRBD2 as D (5 bases). Looked up from germline, CDR1 is LNHNV and CDR2 is YYDKDF (reference sequence). There are 13 residues in the CDR3. Deletions cut 3 bases from V and 4 bases from J, with 10 bases between.

This chain joins TRBV5-8 and TRBJ1-1; 8 nucleotides line up with TRBD1. There are 12 residues in the CDR3. With V trimmed by 2 bases and J by 7 bases, 1 base remained unmatched. Germline CDR1 SGHTS, CDR2 YDEGEE. The CDR3, as DNA: TGTGCCAGCAGCTTTGGACAGGGTGAAGCTTTCTTT. It specifies CASSFGQGEAFF.

This chain uses TRBV3-1 with TRBJ1-4; D gene uncertain. Trimming left V 4 bases short and J 2 bases short, with 11 bases between. From germline, CDR1 is LGHDT and CDR2 YNNKEL (reference sequence). The CDR3 spans 15 residues. CDR3 loop: CASSPSELTNEKLFF. As DNA, the CDR3 is TGTGCCAGCAGCCCGTCTGAACTGACTAATGAAAAACTGTTTTTT.

This clonotype came up a few times. The chain recombines TRBV6-1 with TRBJ2-7; 7 bases line up with TRBD1. This CDR3 is 15 amino acids long. V shed 6 bases, J shed 1 base, and the junction held 9 bases outside the gene matches. CDR1 is MNHNS and CDR2 is SASEGT in the germline V gene. The CDR3 reads CASRRRQGMSYEQYV. DNA for the CDR3: TGTGCCAGCAGACGCCGACAGGGTATGTCCTACGAGCAGTACGTC.

This clonotype was seen many times. This chain uses TRBV20-1 with TRBJ1-5, with unresolved D. Germline values: CDR1 DFQATT, CDR2 SNEGSKA (reference sequence). This CDR3 is built from 18 residues. Trimming removed 2 bases at V and 4 bases at J, with 24 bases between. The CDR3 sequence: CSARPLGRNSGINQPQHF. The CDR3 DNA follows: TGCAGTGCTAGACCATTAGGCCGGAACTCGGGGATTAATCAGCCCCAGCATTTT.

This clonotype was recorded only once. The genes are TRBV7-2 and TRBJ1-1; no clear D gene. CDR1 is SGHTA, CDR2 FQGNSA, per germline. The CDR3 extends over 13 amino acids. With 5 bases removed from V and 2 bases from J, the gap between germline ends came to 9 bases. The CDR3 DNA reads TGTGCCAGCAGCAAACGGGTAAACACTGAAGCTTTCTTT. It specifies CASSKRVNTEAFF. The variable domain in full, completed from reference TRBV7-2 and TRBJ1-1, reads GAGVSQSPSNKVTEKGKDVELRCDPISGHTALYWYRQSLGQGLEFLIYFQGNSAPDKSGLPSDRFSAERTGGSVSTLTIQRTQQEDSAVYLCASSKRVNTEAFFGQGTRLTVV.

The chain joins TRBV6-2 or TRBV6-3 to TRBJ1-4; D is unresolved. V shed 7 bases and J shed 2 bases, with 8 bases lying between them. CDR1 MNHEY and CDR2 SVGEGT come from the germline V gene. This CDR3 contains 13 residues. The CDR3 spells CASKEQTNEKLFF. The CDR3, as DNA: TGTGCCAGCAAGGAACAGACTAATGAAAAACTGTTTTTT.

The gene calls are TRBV18 and TRBJ2-7; D gene unclear. The CDR3 has 15 residues. Trimming pared 0 bases from V and 4 bases from J, leaving 13 bases between. The germline V gene has CDR1 KGHSH and CDR2 LQKENI. CDR3 protein: CASSPPSQWAYEQYV. Written as DNA, the CDR3 is TGTGCCAGCTCACCACCGTCCCAGTGGGCTTACGAGCAGTACGTC.

This clonotype was detected many times. The rearrangement uses TRBV6-6 and TRBJ1-1, with D perhaps TRBD1 (5 bases). Trimming took off 2 bases at V and 1 base at J, with 17 bases between the two ends. The V gene's germline CDR1 is MNHNY and CDR2 SVGAGI (reference sequence). The CDR3 spans 17 residues. The CDR3 reads CASSYGNRGRENTEAFF. CDR3 sequence (DNA): TGTGCCAGCAGTTACGGAAATCGGGGCAGGGAGAACACTGAAGCTTTCTTT.

This clonotype has a handful of counts. The gene calls are TRBV12-3 or TRBV12-4 and TRBJ2-4, with D perhaps given as TRBD1 or TRBD2 (6 bases each). The CDR3 length is 14 residues. V lost 1 base and J 8 bases, leaving 12 bases between the germline ends. The CDR3 loop reads CASSLGGAGDIQYF. The CDR3 region has the DNA TGTGCCAGCAGTTTAGGGGGGGCCGGGGACATTCAGTACTTC.

This clonotype has only a few counts. The rearrangement joins TRBV6-2 or TRBV6-3 to TRBJ1-5; the D is unclear. The germline CDR1 and CDR2 sequences are MNHEY and SVGEGT. V was shortened by 5 bases and J by 8 bases, with 13 bases between the two germline ends. The CDR3 runs to 13 residues. The CDR3 DNA is TGTGCCAGCAGTCGATTTGTTAGAGAGCCCCAGCATTTT. As protein: CASSRFVREPQHF.

This clonotype showed up many times. CDR3 DNA sequence: TGTGCCAGCAGCTTGTATATCGGGGAGCTGTTTTTT. Its translation is CASSLYIGELFF. This sequence joins TRBV5-5 and TRBJ2-2; D not resolved. The germline gives CDR1 SGHKS, CDR2 YYEKEE (reference sequence). V lost 1 base to trimming and J lost 7 bases, with 5 bases between them. This CDR3 has 12 amino acids.

This clonotype came up a few times. The junction shows a germline mismatch at one end, possibly a read error. For the CDR3, the DNA is TGTGCCAGCAGTGGGAAAGTATATGGCTACTCCTTC. This translates into CASSGKVYGYSF. This chain connects TRBV6-4 to TRBJ1-2; D is ambiguous. CDR3 size: 12 residues. Germline values: CDR1 MRHNA, CDR2 SNTAGT.

This rearrangement joins TRBV24-1 to TRBJ2-5; 7 nucleotides match TRBD1. Germline V CDR1 and CDR2: KGHDR, SFDVKD. This CDR3 contains 15 residues. J was trimmed by 5 bases and V by 4 bases; bases with no gene match: 9. CDR3 bases: TGTGCCACCAGTGACCCCCAGGGGGAGAGGGAGACCCAGTACTTC. Translated: CATSDPQGERETQYF.

Here the CDR3 reads CSARGNREATNEKLFF. In DNA form, the CDR3 reads TGCAGTGCTAGAGGCAACAGGGAAGCAACTAATGAAAAACTGTTTTTT. V gene TRBV20-1 combines with J gene TRBJ1-4; TRBD1 is a possible D gene (6 bases). Trimming pared 1 base from V and 0 bases from J, leaving 12 bases between. CDR3 length equals 16 residues. CDR1 is DFQATT, CDR2 SNEGSKA, per germline (reference sequence).

This clonotype was seen a few times. This rearrangement joins TRBV20-1 to TRBJ1-2; 8 bases align to TRBD1. The CDR3 extends over 13 amino acids. The junction had 6 bases not matched to a gene; V was cut back by 3 bases and J by 6 bases. Germline loops: CDR1 DFQATT, CDR2 SNEGSKA (reference sequence). For the CDR3, the DNA is TGCAGTGCTAGTCTCCAGGGGGCGAATGGCTACACCTTC. Residues: CSASLQGANGYTF.

The V gene is TRBV12-3 or TRBV12-4, the J gene TRBJ2-1, with D perhaps matching TRBD1 (7 bases). The V and J ends lost 3 bases and 12 bases respectively, with 24 bases between them. The CDR3 runs to 16 residues. The CDR3 region has the DNA TGTGCCAGCAGTTTTTCCCCGTGGAGGGGGACAGTTGGGCAGTTCTTC. Translating gives CASSFSPWRGTVGQFF.

The V gene is TRBV29-1, the J gene TRBJ2-6, with no clear D. Germline assignment: CDR1 SQVTM and CDR2 ANQGSEA. This CDR3 has 14 residues. V lost 5 bases, J lost 2 bases, and 10 bases lay in between. The CDR3 here is CSVSVAAGANVLTF. In nucleotides, the CDR3 is TGCAGCGTTTCTGTAGCCGCTGGGGCCAACGTCCTGACTTTC.

The rearrangement links TRBV6-5 to TRBJ1-2; TRBD1 agrees at 7 bases. Germline trimming cut 5 bases from V and 4 bases from J; bases unmatched to any gene: 13. This CDR3 comprises 16 residues. In germline, CDR1 is MNHEY, CDR2 SVGAGI. The CDR3 protein is CASSRQGKSSSYGYTF. The CDR3 DNA is TGTGCCAGCAGTAGACAGGGAAAATCATCTTCCTATGGCTACACCTTC.

Note on this clonotype: The CDR3 carries no conserved terminal phenylalanine or tryptophan, so it likely arises from a read error. The chain has TRBV20-1 and TRBJ2-7; 11 bases fit TRBD2. J gave up 4 bases and V 4 bases, and 3 bases lay outside the gene matches. This CDR3 spans 13 amino acids. The germline CDR1 and CDR2 sequences are DFQATT and SNEGSKA (reference sequence). CDR3 sequence: CSAKTSGVYEQYL. The DNA for the CDR3 is TGCAGTGCTAAGACTAGCGGGGTTTACGAGCAGTACTTA.

V gene TRBV18 combines with J gene TRBJ2-7; 9 bases fit TRBD1. CDR3 size: 14 residues. V lost 6 bases to trimming and J lost 6 bases; unmatched junction nucleotides: 9. The germline gives CDR1 KGHSH, CDR2 LQKENI. The CDR3 protein is CASSPRTGVSEQYV. The CDR3 nucleotides are TGTGCCAGCTCTCCTAGGACAGGGGTAAGCGAGCAGTACGTC.

This clonotype was recorded a few times. The rearrangement joins TRBV19 to TRBJ1-2; 7 nucleotides match TRBD1. Trimming cost V 7 bases and J 8 bases; bases outside gene matches: 7. CDR1 LNHDA and CDR2 SQIVND come from the germline V gene (reference sequence). This CDR3 region has 12 residues. The CDR3 bases are TGTGCCAGTACCTTCAGGGGGGGAGGCTACACCTTC. This sequence encodes CASTFRGGGYTF.

This clonotype was observed a handful of times. The chain combines TRBV7-6 with TRBJ1-5; possible D gene TRBD1, 6 bases. This CDR3 spans 14 amino acids. The germline V gene encodes CDR1 SGHVS and CDR2 FNYEAQ. V was pared by 1 base and J by 9 bases, with 13 bases between. The CDR3 protein is CASSLERLTGPQHF. CDR3 DNA sequence: TGTGCCAGCAGCTTAGAGAGGTTGACAGGGCCCCAGCATTTT.

This clonotype was seen only a few times. The CDR3 sequence is CASSLRDHHNSPLHF. The CDR3 nucleotides read TGTGCCAGCAGCTTAAGGGACCACCATAATTCACCCCTCCACTTT. The J gene is TRBJ1-6, the V gene TRBV5-5; D is possibly TRBD1 (5 bases). The CDR3 contains 15 residues. Per germline, CDR1 SGHKS and CDR2 YYEKEE (reference sequence). Trimming cost V 2 bases and J 5 bases, with 11 bases left between them.

The sample holds a few counts of this clonotype. The chain carries TRBV5-6 and TRBJ2-5, with D possibly being TRBD2 (6 bases). Germline V lookup: CDR1 SGHDT, CDR2 YYEEEE. This CDR3 has 15 amino acids. Trimming stripped 0 bases from V and 2 bases from J, with 11 bases between. CDR3 sequence (DNA): TGTGCCAGCAGCTTGGCGGGGGTGGGTCAAGAGACCCAGTACTTC. Protein product: CASSLAGVGQETQYF.

This clonotype was found many times. The chain couples TRBV4-3 to TRBJ2-1; D not resolved. The CDR3 sequence is 15 residues long. Germline loops: CDR1 LGHNA, CDR2 YSLEER. Trimming took off 4 bases at V and 0 bases at J, with 10 bases between the two ends. This CDR3 is CASSPERSSYNEQFF. The CDR3 DNA reads TGCGCCAGCAGCCCGGAGAGGAGCTCCTACAATGAGCAGTTCTTC.

This clonotype was counted a few times. The J gene is TRBJ1-5, the V gene TRBV10-3; a weak D match, TRBD1 (5 bases). Germline assignment: CDR1 ENHRY and CDR2 SYGVKD. The CDR3 covers 14 residues. The V and J ends lost 2 bases and 6 bases respectively, with 11 bases between them. The CDR3 protein is CAISENGAVQPQHF. The CDR3 DNA is TGTGCCATCAGTGAGAACGGGGCAGTTCAGCCCCAGCATTTT.